This T cell receptor (beta chain) was captured in a study of shared clonotypes between healthy human individuals. Looking at the study overall: Serving as donors were two women and a few men, whose ages spanned 18 to 49. Three CD4 naive, three CD4 memory, two CD8 naive and one CD8 memory plate were used per donor.

CD4+ cells underwent separation, giving CD45RA+ naive and CD45RA-negative memory subsets. At least ten counts were recorded for this clone. Profiled with immunoSEQ multiplex PCR; TCRdb holds only in-frame clones, not every one. In the table there are roughly 2 million clones, approximately 94% of which are singletons. Germline V gene lookup returns CDR1 SQVTM and CDR2 ANQGSEA. V lost 2 bases, J lost 2 bases, and 18 bases lay in between. The CDR3 spans 16 residues. The specimen sequenced was naive CD4+ T cells sorted from blood. Subset described: CD45RA+ positively selected. This chain connects TRBV29-1 to TRBJ1-2; TRBD1 is a possible D gene (6 bases). The receptor comes from a man aged 18 to 35 in good health. As DNA, the CDR3 is TGCAGCGTTGAATTCGTTGGACAGAGTTTAAACTATGGCTACACCTTC. Its translation is CSVEFVGQSLNYGYTF.